The source of this TCR beta chain is a study of blood T cell repertoires in COVID-19 (dated by TCRdb to 2020 to 2021). Broadly, across the study: The collaborator samples originated in the United States, Italy and Spain and spanned the acute and convalescent phases of COVID-19. Where HLA class I and class II types were available, the types were taken from metadata supplied by the sample provider, not from assay-based typing. Subjects who had been exposed to COVID-19, were actively infected with it, or had recovered from it provided the deeply sampled blood TCRbeta repertoires that made up the dataset. The material from the prospective study consisted of cDNA or gDNA derived from T cells, B-cell-depleted T cells, or PBMCs. The samples were drawn from two sources: the first 160 participants of the ongoing ImmuneRACE study, and some 1,300 subjects contributed by 6 global collaborators. The sample metadata nearly always contained a de-identified subject ID, COVID-19 status, age in years and sex. The repertoires were released in a freely available public database intended as a resource for research on the immune response to SARS-CoV-2.

The collaborating institutions used their own protocols to collect whole blood in K2EDTA tubes. For TCRbeta analysis, collaborators shipped samples in one of three forms: frozen whole blood, isolated PBMCs, or DNA extracted from either of those sample types. A note on this clone: Its antigen is currently not known. No per-base quality is available; no much larger clone lies one base away.

For CDR1 and CDR2, the germline V gene lists KGHSH and LQKENI. The CDR3 has 13 amino acids, counting the end cysteine and phenylalanine. Just CDR3 DNA is preserved here, 39 bases in frame from base 1. V gives up 6 bases and J gives up 5 bases, and the segment between their germline ends measures 11 bases. Broader findings and caveats from the paper: Clinical and demographic metadata were provided uncurated, with the amount varying by source and participant.

The immunoSEQ Assay, a bias-controlled multiplex PCR, was used to amplify TCRbeta CDR3 regions from genomic DNA. The source study handled its data this way. Nucleated cell counts per sample were estimated from amplification of reference gene primers within the assay. Sequence reads were collapsed and filtered to measure the absolute abundance of every unique TCRbeta CDR3 rearrangement. For each sample, productive Simpson clonality was calculated as the square root of Simpson's diversity index over productive rearrangements. TCRdb holds this immuneACCESS table with in-frame rearrangements only. Some clones are missing; in checked studies, unresolved V genes explain under half, and the rest has no known cause. From that table come the V and J calls and clone size; the DNA was used to work out D and trimming. This sample comprises roughly 250,000 clones, 75% to 85% of them detected only once. In total, the top ten clones hold around an eighth of the sample.

Sequencing used peripheral blood. The chain was built from TRBV18 and TRBJ1-5; the D segment cannot be called with confidence. The source of this sequence is a woman aged 55-75 years with active or convalescent COVID-19. The CDR3 region has the sequence CASSPHRDQPQHF. The bases are TGTGCCAGCTCTCCCCACCGGGATCAGCCCCAGCATTTT.